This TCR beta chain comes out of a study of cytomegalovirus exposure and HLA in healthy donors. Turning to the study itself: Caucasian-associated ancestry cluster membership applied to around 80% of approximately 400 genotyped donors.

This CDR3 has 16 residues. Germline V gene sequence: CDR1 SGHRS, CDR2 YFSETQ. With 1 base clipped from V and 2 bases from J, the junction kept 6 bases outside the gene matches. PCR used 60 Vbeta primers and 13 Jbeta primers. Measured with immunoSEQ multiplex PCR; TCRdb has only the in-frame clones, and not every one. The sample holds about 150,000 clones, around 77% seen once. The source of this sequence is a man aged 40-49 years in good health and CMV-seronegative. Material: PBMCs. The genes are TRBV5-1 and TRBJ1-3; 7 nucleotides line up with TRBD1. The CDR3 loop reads CASSLPLTGPGNTIYF. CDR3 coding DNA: TGCGCCAGCAGCTTGCCCTTGACAGGGCCTGGAAACACCATATATTTT.